Presented here are 13 T cell receptor beta chains from one specimen sequenced in a study of T-cell reconstitution after alpha-beta-depleted transplantation in children. Construction of the TCRbeta library involved unique molecular identifiers. TCRdb independently ran MiXCR on the PCR reads; one entry per CDR3 protein. The sample has approximately 500,000 distinct CDR3 sequences; roughly a tenth are singletons. The sequences come from PBMCs, collected before TCRalphabeta/CD19-depleted stem cell transplant. These receptors came from a child aged 2 to 15 with inherited bone marrow failure, due to receive a stem cell transplant.

The chain has TRBV19 and TRBJ2-1; TRBD1 is a possible D gene (6 bases). Germline-derived CDR1 and CDR2 are LNHDA and SQIVND (reference sequence). V was pared by 10 bases and J by 7 bases, with 17 bases between. The CDR3 loop spans 13 amino acids. The CDR3 region has the DNA TGTGCCAACGGACAGAGAGCCGTTAATGAGCAGTTCTTC. It specifies CANGQRAVNEQFF. Supplemented by reference TRBV19 and TRBJ2-1, the full variable domain reads DGGITQSPKYLFRKEGQNVTLSCEQNLNHDAMYWYRQDPGQGLRLIYYSQIVNDFQKGDIAEGYSVSREKKESFPLTVTSAQKNPTAFYLCANGQRAVNEQFFGPGTRLTVL.

This clonotype showed up just a few times. The rearrangement links TRBV12-3 or TRBV12-4 to TRBJ2-1, with 8 bases that match TRBD2. The CDR3 spans 14 residues. With 2 bases clipped from V and 9 bases from J, the junction kept 6 bases outside the gene matches. The CDR3 sequence is CASSLTRGLAEQFF. The CDR3 coding sequence is TGTGCCAGCAGTTTAACCCGAGGACTAGCTGAGCAGTTCTTC.

This clonotype was counted ten times or more. The chain links TRBV18 to TRBJ1-1; 8 bases line up with TRBD1. The CDR3 has 14 amino acids. With V trimmed by 5 bases and J by 3 bases, 5 bases remained unmatched. Per germline, CDR1 KGHSH and CDR2 LQKENI. Here the CDR3 DNA reads TGTGCCAGCTCAGCAGGGGGCAGGGACACTGAAGCTTTCTTT. Translating it yields CASSAGGRDTEAFF. The variable domain in full, completed from reference TRBV18 and TRBJ1-1, reads NAGVMQNPRHLVRRRGQEARLRCSPMKGHSHVYWYRQLPEEGLKFMVYLQKENIIDESGMPKERFSAEFPKEGPSILRIQQVVRGDSAAYFCASSAGGRDTEAFFGQGTRLTVV.

This clonotype was observed at least ten times. The V gene is TRBV4-3, the J gene TRBJ2-7; D is perhaps TRBD2 (6 bases). The germline gives CDR1 LGHNA, CDR2 YSLEER. The CDR3 totals 14 residues. Trimming left V 0 bases short and J 5 bases short, with 11 bases between. The CDR3 nucleotides read TGCGCCAGCAGCCAAGATCCCGGGACTGACGAGCAGTACTTC. It is translated as CASSQDPGTDEQYF.

This clonotype appeared many times. The J gene is TRBJ2-5, the V gene TRBV7-6; 11 nucleotides line up with TRBD1. J lost 5 bases, V lost 5 bases, and 4 bases had no gene match. This CDR3 is 14 amino acids long. Germline CDR1 reads SGHVS; CDR2 reads FNYEAQ. CDR3 nucleotides: TGTGCCAGCAGCCTTTGGGACAGGGGGGAGACCCAGTACTTC. It encodes CASSLWDRGETQYF.

This chain connects TRBV10-3 to TRBJ1-5; the match to TRBD1 covers 10 bases. This CDR3 has 14 residues. Unmatched junction bases numbered 0, after V lost 2 bases and J lost 5 bases. Germline values: CDR1 ENHRY, CDR2 SYGVKD. CDR3 sequence: CAISEGTGDQPQHF. The CDR3 DNA sequence: TGTGCCATCAGTGAGGGGACAGGGGATCAGCCCCAGCATTTT.

There are many counts of this clonotype. The V and J genes are TRBV7-2 and TRBJ2-1; D remains unclear. Looked up from germline, CDR1 is SGHTA and CDR2 is FQGNSA. The CDR3 is 14 residues long. V was shortened by 2 bases and J by 4 bases, with 9 bases between the two germline ends. The CDR3 sequence is CASSLNDQYNEQFF. DNA for the CDR3: TGTGCCAGCAGCTTAAACGACCAATACAATGAGCAGTTCTTC. Full variable domain (rest looked up from reference TRBV7-2 and TRBJ2-1): GAGVSQSPSNKVTEKGKDVELRCDPISGHTALYWYRQSLGQGLEFLIYFQGNSAPDKSGLPSDRFSAERTGGSVSTLTIQRTQQEDSAVYLCASSLNDQYNEQFFGPGTRLTVL.

This clonotype came up many times. This chain uses TRBV6-2 or TRBV6-3 with TRBJ2-1, with 13 bases that match TRBD2. Per germline, CDR1 MNHEY and CDR2 SVGEGT. CDR3 size: 16 residues. Trimming at V came to 6 bases and at J to 2 bases, leaving 4 bases not matched to a gene. CDR3 nucleotide sequence: TGTGCCAGCAGACCCGGGACTAGCGGGACCTACAATGAGCAGTTCTTC. Protein product: CASRPGTSGTYNEQFF.

The table lists this clonotype with many counts. The V gene is TRBV9, the J gene TRBJ2-7, with 7 bases lining up with TRBD1. V was clipped by 3 bases and J by 6 bases; unmatched bases: 3. Germline values: CDR1 SGDLS, CDR2 YYNGEE. The CDR3 is 12 amino acids. The CDR3 loop is CASSGQGGEQYF. Here the CDR3 DNA reads TGTGCCAGCAGCGGACAGGGTGGCGAGCAGTACTTC.

This clonotype was recorded many times. The CDR3 sequence is CASSTRGTGIGKLFF. The DNA of the CDR3 is TGTGCCAGCAGTACCCGTGGGACAGGGATAGGAAAACTGTTTTTT. This chain joins TRBV6-1 and TRBJ1-4; TRBD1 agrees at 9 bases. CDR1 is MNHNS, CDR2 SASEGT, per germline. The length of the CDR3 is 15 residues. Germline trimming cut 5 bases from V and 10 bases from J; bases unmatched to any gene: 11.

The CDR3 loop is CASSLVGGGRITPTEAFF. The DNA of the CDR3 is TGTGCCAGCAGCTTGGTCGGCGGGGGGCGTATAACCCCGACTGAAGCTTTCTTT. V and J are TRBV11-2 and TRBJ1-1, with TRBD1 as a possible D gene (6 bases). V lost 3 bases to trimming and J lost 5 bases, with 25 bases between them. CDR1 is SGHAT, CDR2 FQNNGV, per germline. The length of the CDR3 is 18 residues.

This clonotype has at least ten counts. This chain joins TRBV27 and TRBJ2-2; D is unclear. This CDR3 is built from 14 residues. Germline loops: CDR1 MNHEY, CDR2 SMNVEV (reference sequence). The V and J ends lost 4 bases and 3 bases respectively, with 9 bases between them. CDR3 nucleotide sequence: TGTGCCAGCAGTTACCACCCATACACCGGGGAGCTGTTTTTT. As protein: CASSYHPYTGELFF.

This clonotype has ten or more counts. This chain connects TRBV29-1 to TRBJ2-7; 8 bases agree with TRBD1. Germline V gives CDR1 SQVTM, CDR2 ANQGSEA. The CDR3 length is 12 residues. V trimming: 6 bases; J trimming: 3 bases; junction bases outside the gene matches: 4. The CDR3 coding sequence is TGCAGCGTCGATACAGGGGGCTACGAGCAGTACTTC. Protein product: CSVDTGGYEQYF.